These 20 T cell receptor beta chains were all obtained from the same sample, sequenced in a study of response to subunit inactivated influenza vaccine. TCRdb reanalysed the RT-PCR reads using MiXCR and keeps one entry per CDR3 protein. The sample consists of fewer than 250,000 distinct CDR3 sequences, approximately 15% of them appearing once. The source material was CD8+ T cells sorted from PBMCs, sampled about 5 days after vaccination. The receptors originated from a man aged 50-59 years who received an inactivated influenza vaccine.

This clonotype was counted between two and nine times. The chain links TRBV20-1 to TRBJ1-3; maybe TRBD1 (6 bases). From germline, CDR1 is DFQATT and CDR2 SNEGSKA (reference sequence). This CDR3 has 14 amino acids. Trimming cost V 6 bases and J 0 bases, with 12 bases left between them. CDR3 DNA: TGCAGTGCAAACGGACAGAACTCTGGAAACACCATATATTTT. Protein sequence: CSANGQNSGNTIYF.

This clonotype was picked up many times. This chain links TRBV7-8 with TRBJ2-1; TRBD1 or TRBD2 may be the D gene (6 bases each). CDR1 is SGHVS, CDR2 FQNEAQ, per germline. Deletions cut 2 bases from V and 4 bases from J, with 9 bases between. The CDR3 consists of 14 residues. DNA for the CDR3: TGTGCCAGCAGCTTAAGGGGGGCTTACAATGAGCAGTTCTTC. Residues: CASSLRGAYNEQFF.

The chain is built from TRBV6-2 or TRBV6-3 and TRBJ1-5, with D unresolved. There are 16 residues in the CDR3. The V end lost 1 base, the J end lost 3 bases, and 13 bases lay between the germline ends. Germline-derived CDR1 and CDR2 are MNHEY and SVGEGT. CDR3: CASSYLPVSYNQPQHF. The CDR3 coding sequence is TGTGCCAGCAGTTACTTACCGGTTTCCTACAATCAGCCCCAGCATTTT.

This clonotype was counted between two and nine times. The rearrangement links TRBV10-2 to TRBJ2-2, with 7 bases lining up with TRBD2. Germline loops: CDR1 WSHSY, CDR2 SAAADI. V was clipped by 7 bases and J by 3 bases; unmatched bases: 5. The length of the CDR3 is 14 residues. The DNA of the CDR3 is TGCGCCAGCACAAAGGGAGGGGACACCGGGGAGCTGTTTTTT. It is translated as CASTKGGDTGELFF.

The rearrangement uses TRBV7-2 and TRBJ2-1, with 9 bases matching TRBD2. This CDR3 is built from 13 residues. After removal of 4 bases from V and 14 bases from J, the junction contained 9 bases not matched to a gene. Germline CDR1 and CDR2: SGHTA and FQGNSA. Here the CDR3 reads CASSYHLAGGKFF. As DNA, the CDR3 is TGTGCCAGCAGCTACCATCTGGCGGGGGGGAAGTTCTTC.

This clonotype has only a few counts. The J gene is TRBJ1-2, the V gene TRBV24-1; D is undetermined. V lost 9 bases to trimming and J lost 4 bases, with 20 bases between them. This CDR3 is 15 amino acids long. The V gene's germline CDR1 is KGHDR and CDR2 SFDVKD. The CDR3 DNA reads TGTGCCACCCCTATCGACACGCCGATCCTCTATGGCTACACCTTC. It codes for CATPIDTPILYGYTF.

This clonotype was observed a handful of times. CDR3 sequence (DNA): TGTGCCAGCAGCGTAGAAACAGGCTACAATGAGCAGTTCTTC. It encodes CASSVETGYNEQFF. The chain links TRBV9 to TRBJ2-1, with a weak D call TRBD1 (5 bases). Germline V CDR1 and CDR2: SGDLS, YYNGEE. The V end was cut by 0 bases, the J end by 3 bases, with 7 bases between. The CDR3 runs 14 residues.

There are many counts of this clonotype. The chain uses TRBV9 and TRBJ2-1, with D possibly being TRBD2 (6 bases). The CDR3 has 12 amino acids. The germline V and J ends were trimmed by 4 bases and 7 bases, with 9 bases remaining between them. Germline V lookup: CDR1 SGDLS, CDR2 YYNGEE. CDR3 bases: TGTGCCAGCAGCAATGGGGGGAATGAGCAGTTCTTC. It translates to CASSNGGNEQFF.

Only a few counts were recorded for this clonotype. CDR3 coding DNA: TGTGCCAGCAGCTGGCGAGGGGGCCCCTCCTACGAGCAGTACTTC. Its translation: CASSWRGGPSYEQYF. The gene calls are TRBV13 and TRBJ2-7; 7 bases agree with TRBD1. CDR1 is PRHDT, CDR2 FYEKMQ, per germline (reference sequence). CDR3 size: 15 residues. Losses at the gene ends were 4 bases for V and 0 bases for J; bases not matched to a gene: 6. The full variable domain, in which reference TRBV13 and TRBJ2-7 provide the parts outside the CDR3, is AAGVIQSPRHLIKEKRETATLKCYPIPRHDTVYWYQQGPGQDPQFLISFYEKMQSDKGSIPDRFSAQQFSDYHSELNMSSLELGDSALYFCASSWRGGPSYEQYFGPGTRLTVT.

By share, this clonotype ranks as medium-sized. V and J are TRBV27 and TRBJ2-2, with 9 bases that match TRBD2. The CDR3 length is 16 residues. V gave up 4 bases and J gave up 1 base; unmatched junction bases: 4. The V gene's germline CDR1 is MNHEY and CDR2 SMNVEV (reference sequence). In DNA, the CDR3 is TGTGCCAGCAGTTCATCTAGCGGGGTGAACACCGGGGAGCTGTTTTTT. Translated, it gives CASSSSSGVNTGELFF.

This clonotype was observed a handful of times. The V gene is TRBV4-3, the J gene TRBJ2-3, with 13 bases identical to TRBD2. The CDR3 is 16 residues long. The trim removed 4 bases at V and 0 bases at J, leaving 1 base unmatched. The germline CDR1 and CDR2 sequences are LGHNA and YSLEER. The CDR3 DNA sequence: TGCGCCAGCAGCCGGGGACTAGCGGGGAGCACAGATACGCAGTATTTT. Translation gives CASSRGLAGSTDTQYF.

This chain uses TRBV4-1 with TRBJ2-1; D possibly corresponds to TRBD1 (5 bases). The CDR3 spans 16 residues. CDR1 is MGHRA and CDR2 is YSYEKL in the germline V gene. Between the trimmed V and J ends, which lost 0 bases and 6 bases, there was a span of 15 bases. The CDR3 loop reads CASSQDPGFVFNEQFF. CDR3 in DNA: TGCGCCAGCAGCCAAGATCCAGGGTTCGTTTTCAATGAGCAGTTCTTC.

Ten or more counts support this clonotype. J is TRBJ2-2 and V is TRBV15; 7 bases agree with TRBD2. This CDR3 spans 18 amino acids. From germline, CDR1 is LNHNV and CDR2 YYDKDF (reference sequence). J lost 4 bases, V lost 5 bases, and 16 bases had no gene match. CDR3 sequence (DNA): TGTGCCACCAGCTCAAAGGAGGAGGGAGGGGACGGCACCGGGGAGCTGTTTTTT. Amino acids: CATSSKEEGGDGTGELFF.

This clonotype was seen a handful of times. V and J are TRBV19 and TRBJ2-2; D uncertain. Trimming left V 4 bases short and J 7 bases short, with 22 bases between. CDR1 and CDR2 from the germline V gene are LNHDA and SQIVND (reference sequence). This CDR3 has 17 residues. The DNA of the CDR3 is TGTGCCAGTAGTAACCCTTTTGCCTCGCCAGGCGGCGGGGAGCTGTTTTTT. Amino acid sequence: CASSNPFASPGGGELFF.

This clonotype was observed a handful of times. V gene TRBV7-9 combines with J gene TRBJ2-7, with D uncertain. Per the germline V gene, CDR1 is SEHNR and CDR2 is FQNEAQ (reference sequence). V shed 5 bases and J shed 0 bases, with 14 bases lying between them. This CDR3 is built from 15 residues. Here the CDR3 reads CASSPWATSSYEQYF. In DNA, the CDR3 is TGTGCCAGCAGCCCATGGGCCACCAGCTCCTACGAGCAGTACTTC.

CDR3 sequence (DNA): TGTGCCAGCAGCTTGGGAAGTGCTAGCACAGATACGCAGTATTTT. Translation: CASSLGSASTDTQYF. The chain uses TRBV11-2 and TRBJ2-3; D ambiguous. In germline, CDR1 is SGHAT, CDR2 FQNNGV. V lost 3 bases to trimming and J lost 0 bases, with 10 bases between them. The CDR3 totals 15 residues.

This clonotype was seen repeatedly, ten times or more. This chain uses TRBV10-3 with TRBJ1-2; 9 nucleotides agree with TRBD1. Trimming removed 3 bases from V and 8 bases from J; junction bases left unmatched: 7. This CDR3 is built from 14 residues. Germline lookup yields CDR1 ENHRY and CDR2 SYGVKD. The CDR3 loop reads CAISETGTGIGYTF. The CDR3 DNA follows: TGTGCCATCAGTGAAACCGGGACAGGGATCGGCTACACCTTC.

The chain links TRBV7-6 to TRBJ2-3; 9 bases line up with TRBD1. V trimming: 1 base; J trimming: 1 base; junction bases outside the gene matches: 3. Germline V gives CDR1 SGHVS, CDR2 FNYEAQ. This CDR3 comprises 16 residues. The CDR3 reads CASSLGGTGRTDTQYF. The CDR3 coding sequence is TGTGCCAGCAGCTTAGGGGGGACAGGGCGCACAGATACGCAGTATTTT.

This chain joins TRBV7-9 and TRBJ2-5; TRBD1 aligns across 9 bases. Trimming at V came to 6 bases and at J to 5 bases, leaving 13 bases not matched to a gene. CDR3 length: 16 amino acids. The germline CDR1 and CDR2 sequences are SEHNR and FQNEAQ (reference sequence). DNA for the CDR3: TGTGCCAGCAGAATTGGACCGGGACAGGGTGGGGAGACCCAGTACTTC. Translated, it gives CASRIGPGQGGETQYF.

CDR3 sequence (DNA): TGTGCCAGCAGTCCAGGGGGTTCGGATGGCTACACCTTC. This encodes CASSPGGSDGYTF. V usage is TRBV12-3 or TRBV12-4 and J usage is TRBJ1-2; TRBD1 agrees at 7 bases. V lost 5 bases, J lost 6 bases, and 6 bases stayed unmatched. The CDR3 extends over 13 amino acids.